The entry that follows covers one TCR beta chain sequence. Amplification used 60 Vbeta primers and 13 Jbeta primers. Clones were read by immunoSEQ multiplex PCR, and TCRdb kept only the in-frame ones, dropping some. This sample has roughly 170,000 clones, with 70% to 90% found just once. This specimen comes from a study of cytomegalovirus exposure and HLA in healthy donors. What was sequenced was PBMCs. This TCR was sampled from a girl aged 10 to 17 in good health and CMV-seropositive.

The CDR3, as DNA: TGTGCCAGCAGCACCCGACAGGGGGCGCAAGATACGCAGTATTTT. It codes for CASSTRQGAQDTQYF. This chain uses TRBV7-2 with TRBJ2-3; 10 bases line up with TRBD1. With 5 bases clipped from V and 5 bases from J, the junction kept 7 bases outside the gene matches. CDR3 size: 15 residues. The V gene's germline CDR1 is SGHTA and CDR2 FQGNSA.